Given below is one T cell receptor beta chain in context. What was sequenced were expressed TCRB transcripts, since all of the isolated RNA had been reverse transcribed. The data were produced by immunoSEQ multiplex PCR, yet TCRdb's version contains in-frame clones alone and is incomplete. The sample lists roughly 150,000 clones; less than 9.5% were seen once. There are 13 residues in the CDR3. The ends were cut back, 10 bases at V and 2 bases at J, with 14 bases in the middle. Germline loops: CDR1 ENHRY, CDR2 SYGVKD. The data are from a study of beta chain features in type 1 diabetes. The sequencing input was central memory CD4+ T cells from blood. The V gene is TRBV10-3, the J gene TRBJ1-1; no reliable D call. This sequence originates from a woman between 18 and 29 years old in good health. CDR3 bases: TGTGCCACCCTTTCGGCGGGAAACACTGAAGCTTTCTTT. Protein: CATLSAGNTEAFF.